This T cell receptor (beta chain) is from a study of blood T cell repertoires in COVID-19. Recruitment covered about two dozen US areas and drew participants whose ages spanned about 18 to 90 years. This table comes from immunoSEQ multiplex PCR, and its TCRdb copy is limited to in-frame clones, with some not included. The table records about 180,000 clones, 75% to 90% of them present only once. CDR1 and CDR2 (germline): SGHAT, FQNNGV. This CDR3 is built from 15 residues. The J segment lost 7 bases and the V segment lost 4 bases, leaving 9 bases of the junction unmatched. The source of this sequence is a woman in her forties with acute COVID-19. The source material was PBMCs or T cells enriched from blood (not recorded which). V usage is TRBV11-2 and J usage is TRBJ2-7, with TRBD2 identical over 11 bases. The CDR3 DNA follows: TGTGCCAGCAGCTCCTTAGCGGGAGGGCCAAGAGAGCAGTACTTC. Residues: CASSSLAGGPREQYF.